The 22 T cell receptor beta chains in this list originate from one sample, sequenced in a study of T cell changes during pregnancy in multiple sclerosis. Clones were read by immunoSEQ multiplex PCR, and TCRdb kept only the in-frame ones, dropping some. Of tens of thousands of clones in the sample, about 91% were seen once. Source: CD8+ T cells from peripheral blood mononuclear cells, taken after pregnancy. The origin of the receptors is a female donor with multiple sclerosis, enrolled in a pregnancy study.

The CDR3 sequence: CASSLSGRGNEQFF. The DNA for the CDR3 is TGTGCCAGCAGTTTAAGCGGGAGAGGGAATGAGCAGTTCTTC. The V gene is TRBV27, the J gene TRBJ2-1; TRBD2 aligns across 8 bases. This CDR3 has 14 residues. The V gene end was trimmed by 2 bases and the J gene end by 7 bases; junction bases not matched to a gene: 4. The germline V gene has CDR1 MNHEY and CDR2 SMNVEV (reference sequence).

This chain links TRBV4-2 with TRBJ2-5; 10 positions match TRBD2. V shed 4 bases and J 5 bases; nucleotides not matched to a gene: 10. CDR1 LGHNA and CDR2 YNFKEQ come from the germline V gene. The CDR3 runs to 16 residues. The CDR3 loop is CASSLRLAGYGETQYF. Written as DNA, the CDR3 is TGTGCCAGCAGCCTCCGACTAGCGGGCTATGGGGAGACCCAGTACTTC.

CDR3 DNA: TGTGCCAGCAGCTCCTCCTCACTATCAGGGGTAGAAGCTTTCTTT. Amino acids: CASSSSSLSGVEAFF. The genes are TRBV6-5 and TRBJ1-1, with D maybe TRBD1 (6 bases). Germline lookup yields CDR1 MNHEY and CDR2 SVGAGI. Deletions cut 6 bases from V and 8 bases from J, with 22 bases between. CDR3 length: 15 amino acids.

The chain recombines TRBV4-2 with TRBJ2-5, with TRBD1 identical over 7 bases. Germline V gives CDR1 LGHNA, CDR2 YNFKEQ. V lost 1 base, J lost 4 bases, and 6 bases stayed unmatched. The CDR3 runs to 15 residues. CDR3 sequence: CASSQVDRAGETQYF. The CDR3 nucleotides are TGTGCCAGCAGCCAAGTAGACAGGGCGGGAGAGACCCAGTACTTC.

The chain uses TRBV28 and TRBJ2-7; 10 bases align to TRBD1. The CDR3 is 14 amino acids. Germline values: CDR1 MDHEN, CDR2 SYDVKM. With V trimmed by 0 bases and J by 7 bases, 3 bases remained unmatched. The CDR3 DNA reads TGTGCCAGCAGTTTATGGACAGGGGGCGAAGAGCAGTACTTC. This gives the protein CASSLWTGGEEQYF.

The rearrangement links TRBV7-9 to TRBJ1-1, with a tentative D call TRBD1 (6 bases). V was shortened by 1 base and J by 0 bases, with 6 bases between the two germline ends. CDR3 length: 14 amino acids. Germline loops: CDR1 SEHNR, CDR2 FQNEAQ (reference sequence). The CDR3: CASSLGTVNTEAFF. DNA for the CDR3: TGTGCCAGCAGCTTAGGGACAGTGAACACTGAAGCTTTCTTT.

The rearrangement links TRBV4-1 to TRBJ2-7; possible D gene TRBD1, 6 bases. V was trimmed by 2 bases and J by 0 bases, leaving 11 bases between them. Germline V CDR1 and CDR2: MGHRA, YSYEKL. The CDR3 covers 15 residues. CDR3 protein: CASSQSDRTSYEQYF. The CDR3 DNA is TGCGCCAGCAGCCAAAGCGACAGGACCTCCTACGAGCAGTACTTC.

The chain has TRBV13 and TRBJ2-1; TRBD1 might be the D (6 bases). The length of the CDR3 is 12 residues. Germline CDR1 PRHDT, CDR2 FYEKMQ (reference sequence). Trimming took off 6 bases at V and 10 bases at J, with 13 bases between the two ends. CDR3 sequence: CASRSSGGEQFF. The CDR3 DNA is TGTGCCAGCAGGTCCTCTGGGGGCGAGCAGTTCTTC.

CDR3 region: CASSPPASGSKGSSYNEQFF. The CDR3 DNA reads as TGTGCCAGCTCACCACCTGCTAGCGGGAGTAAGGGAAGCTCCTACAATGAGCAGTTCTTC. This sequence joins TRBV18 and TRBJ2-1; 10 positions match TRBD2. Trimming took 0 bases from V and 0 from J; bases not matched to a gene: 11. The CDR3 covers 20 residues. Germline CDR1 and CDR2: KGHSH and LQKENI.

V gene TRBV7-9 combines with J gene TRBJ2-2; 9 nucleotides agree with TRBD1. The CDR3 runs 14 residues. Germline V gene sequence: CDR1 SEHNR, CDR2 FQNEAQ (reference sequence). The junction had 3 bases not matched to a gene; V was cut back by 5 bases and J by 5 bases. The CDR3 nucleotides are TGTGCCAGCAGCCGGGACAGGGCTACCGGGGAGCTGTTTTTT. This translates into CASSRDRATGELFF.

The CDR3 loop is CASSLAGHKNTEAFF. The DNA for the CDR3 is TGTGCCAGCAGCTTAGCAGGACACAAGAACACTGAAGCTTTCTTT. This chain connects TRBV7-9 to TRBJ1-1; possible D gene TRBD1, 5 bases. V gave up 0 bases and J gave up 1 base, with 9 bases separating them. This CDR3 is 15 amino acids long. Germline V gene sequence: CDR1 SEHNR, CDR2 FQNEAQ (reference sequence).

This chain links TRBV27 with TRBJ2-4; no reliable D call. CDR3 length: 14 amino acids. The ends were cut back, 5 bases at V and 3 bases at J, with 11 bases in the middle. Per the germline V gene, CDR1 is MNHEY and CDR2 is SMNVEV (reference sequence). CDR3 region: CASSDGSSKNIQYF. CDR3 DNA sequence: TGTGCCAGCAGTGACGGGTCTAGCAAAAACATTCAGTACTTC.

The CDR3 sequence: CATSRDSALIDEQFF. The CDR3 DNA reads as TGTGCCACCAGCAGAGATAGTGCCCTCATCGATGAGCAGTTCTTC. The chain uses TRBV15 and TRBJ2-1; D remains unclear. The ends were cut back, 0 bases at V and 8 bases at J, with 14 bases in the middle. Germline-derived CDR1 and CDR2 are LNHNV and YYDKDF (reference sequence). This CDR3 is 15 amino acids long.

A single count supports this clone. The gene calls are TRBV5-1 and TRBJ2-3; 11 bases align to TRBD2. V trimming: 2 bases; J trimming: 2 bases; junction bases outside the gene matches: 4. The CDR3 runs 16 residues. CDR1 SGHRS and CDR2 YFSETQ come from the germline V gene. The CDR3 sequence is CASSFTSGGFTDTQYF. The CDR3 DNA sequence: TGCGCCAGCAGCTTCACTAGCGGGGGTTTCACAGATACGCAGTATTTT.

The chain carries TRBV7-8 and TRBJ1-4, with 7 bases identical to TRBD1. From germline, CDR1 is SGHVS and CDR2 FQNEAQ. CDR3 length equals 16 residues. The junction had 8 bases not matched to a gene; V was cut back by 5 bases and J by 2 bases. The CDR3 loop is CASSLRYRGTNEKLFF. The DNA for the CDR3 is TGTGCCAGCAGCCTACGATACAGGGGCACTAATGAAAAACTGTTTTTT.

The chain joins TRBV5-1 to TRBJ1-1; TRBD1 aligns across 7 bases. V gave up 4 bases and J gave up 5 bases; unmatched junction bases: 8. This CDR3 is built from 14 residues. CDR1 is SGHRS, CDR2 YFSETQ, per germline. The CDR3 region is CASSLNRGVTEAFF. The CDR3 DNA is TGCGCCAGCAGCCTTAACAGGGGAGTAACTGAAGCTTTCTTT.

V and J are TRBV27 and TRBJ2-5; D uncertain. From germline, CDR1 is MNHEY and CDR2 SMNVEV (reference sequence). Deletions cut 5 bases from V and 5 bases from J, with 9 bases between. The CDR3 has 12 amino acids. DNA of the CDR3: TGTGCCAGCAGTCCCCCCGGGGAGACCCAGTACTTC. It translates to CASSPPGETQYF.

J is TRBJ2-3 and V is TRBV7-3; D not resolved. This CDR3 is 14 amino acids long. Per the germline V gene, CDR1 is SGHTA and CDR2 is FQGTGA. Between the trimmed V and J ends, which lost 2 bases and 4 bases, there was a span of 10 bases. CDR3 loop: CASSLETQADTQYF. CDR3 DNA: TGTGCCAGCAGCTTAGAGACTCAAGCAGATACGCAGTATTTT.

The rearrangement links TRBV7-8 to TRBJ2-7; D may be TRBD1 (5 bases). CDR1 and CDR2 from the germline V gene are SGHVS and FQNEAQ. With 5 bases removed from V and 5 bases from J, the gap between germline ends came to 22 bases. The CDR3 has 16 residues. CDR3 sequence (DNA): TGTGCCAGCAGCCCAGTTATTAGGGGCTTAAGGAACGAGCAGTACTTC. Residues: CASSPVIRGLRNEQYF.

The chain employs TRBV27 and TRBJ2-5; TRBD2 matches 8 bases. V was clipped by 4 bases and J by 4 bases; unmatched bases: 11. The V gene's germline CDR1 is MNHEY and CDR2 SMNVEV (reference sequence). The length of the CDR3 is 16 residues. The CDR3 here is CASSSSPGLGGETQYF. For the CDR3, the DNA is TGTGCCAGCAGTTCCTCACCGGGACTAGGAGGAGAGACCCAGTACTTC.

The CDR3 sequence: CASSFSSGSYEQFF. In DNA, the CDR3 is TGTGCCAGCAGTTTTAGTAGCGGGAGTTATGAGCAGTTCTTC. The rearrangement uses TRBV28 and TRBJ2-1, with 9 bases matching TRBD2. CDR1 MDHEN and CDR2 SYDVKM come from the germline V gene. The CDR3 is made up of 14 amino acids. The J segment lost 8 bases and the V segment lost 3 bases, leaving 5 bases of the junction unmatched.

This chain connects TRBV28 to TRBJ2-7, with 7 bases fitting TRBD1. The J segment lost 4 bases and the V segment lost 2 bases, leaving 11 bases of the junction unmatched. Germline loops: CDR1 MDHEN, CDR2 SYDVKM. This CDR3 region has 16 residues. The CDR3, as DNA: TGTGCCAGCAGTTTAGGGGTACAGGGGCCCTCGTACGAGCAGTACTTC. Protein sequence: CASSLGVQGPSYEQYF.